This TCR beta chain was captured in a study of blood T cell repertoires in COVID-19. About the study: COVID-19 samples collected from the United States, Italy and Spain covered acute and convalescent phases. In each case, the material was cDNA or gDNA derived from T cells, B-cell-depleted T cells, or PBMCs.

V lost 1 base, J lost 4 bases, and 16 bases lay in between. Germline loops: CDR1 SGHTA, CDR2 FQGNSA. The CDR3 loop spans 17 amino acids. In the original processing: Cell counts per sample came from amplifying reference gene primers. Only in-frame clones appear in the TCRdb table, and some are missing; sequencing was by immunoSEQ multiplex PCR. That table is the source of V, J and clone size, and D and trimming were worked out from the DNA. The sample holds roughly 250,000 clones, nearly 90% seen once. This chain connects TRBV7-2 to TRBJ2-2; tentatively, D is TRBD2 (6 bases). This TCR was recovered from a woman in her thirties with acute or convalescent COVID-19. What was sequenced was peripheral blood. CDR3 region: CASSLVFGGLRTGELFF. The CDR3 nucleotides are TGTGCCAGCAGCTTAGTATTCGGGGGTCTACGCACCGGGGAGCTGTTTTTT.